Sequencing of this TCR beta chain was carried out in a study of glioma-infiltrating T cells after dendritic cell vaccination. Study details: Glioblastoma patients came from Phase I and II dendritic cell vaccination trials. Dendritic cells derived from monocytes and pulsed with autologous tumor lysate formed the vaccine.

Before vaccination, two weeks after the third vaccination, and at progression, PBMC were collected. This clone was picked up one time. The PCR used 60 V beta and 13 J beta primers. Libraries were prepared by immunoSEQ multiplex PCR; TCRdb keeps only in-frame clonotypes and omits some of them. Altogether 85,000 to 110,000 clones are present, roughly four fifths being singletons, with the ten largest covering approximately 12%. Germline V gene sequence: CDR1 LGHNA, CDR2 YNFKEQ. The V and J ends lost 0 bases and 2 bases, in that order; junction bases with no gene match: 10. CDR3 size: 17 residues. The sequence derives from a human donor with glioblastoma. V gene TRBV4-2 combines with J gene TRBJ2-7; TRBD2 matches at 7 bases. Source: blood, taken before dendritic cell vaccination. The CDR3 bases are TGTGCCAGCAGCCAAGAAAGGGCCAGCGGGGCCCCCTACGAGCAGTACTTC. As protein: CASSQERASGAPYEQYF.